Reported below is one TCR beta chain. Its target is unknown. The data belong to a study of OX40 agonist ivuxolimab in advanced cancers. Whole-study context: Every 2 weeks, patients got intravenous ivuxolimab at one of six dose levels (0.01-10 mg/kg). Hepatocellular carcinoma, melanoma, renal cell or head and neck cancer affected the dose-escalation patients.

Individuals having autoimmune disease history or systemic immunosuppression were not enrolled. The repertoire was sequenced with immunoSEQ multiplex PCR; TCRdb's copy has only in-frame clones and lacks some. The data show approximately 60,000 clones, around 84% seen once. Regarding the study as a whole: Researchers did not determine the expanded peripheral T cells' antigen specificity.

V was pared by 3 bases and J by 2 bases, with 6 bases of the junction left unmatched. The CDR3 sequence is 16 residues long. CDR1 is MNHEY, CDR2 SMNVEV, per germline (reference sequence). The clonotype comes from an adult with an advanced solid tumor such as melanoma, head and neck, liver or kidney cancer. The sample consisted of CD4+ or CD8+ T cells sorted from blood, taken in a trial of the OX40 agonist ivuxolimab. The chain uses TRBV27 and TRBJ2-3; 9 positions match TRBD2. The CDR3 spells CASSFFGLANTDTQYF. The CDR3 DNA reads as TGTGCCAGCAGTTTTTTCGGACTAGCGAACACAGATACGCAGTATTTT.